This T cell receptor beta chain was sequenced in a study of blood T cell repertoires in COVID-19 (dated by TCRdb to about 2020). Study-level background: Collaborator samples came from the United States, Italy and Spain and covered acute and convalescent phases of COVID-19. Samples were obtained from the ongoing ImmuneRACE study (first 160 participants) and from about 1,300 subjects provided by 6 global collaborators. A de-identified subject ID, COVID-19 status, age in years and sex were almost always included in the sample metadata. Deeply sampled blood TCRbeta repertoires from subjects exposed to, actively infected with, or recovered from COVID-19 were included in the dataset. Where available, HLA class I and class II types were obtained from metadata supplied by the sample provider rather than from assay-based typing. The repertoires were made available in a free public database intended to serve as a resource for research on the immune response to SARS-CoV-2. The material from the prospective study consisted of cDNA or gDNA derived from T cells, B-cell-depleted T cells, or PBMCs.

Collaborating institutions collected whole blood in K2EDTA tubes following their own protocols. For TCRbeta analysis, collaborators shipped samples in one of three forms: frozen whole blood, isolated PBMCs, or DNA extracted from either of those sample types. The CDR3 has 12 amino acids, counting the end cysteine and phenylalanine. Only the CDR3 portion is preserved as DNA: 36 bases, with reading frame beginning at the first base. Deletion took 6 bases off V and 5 bases off J, with a span of 8 bases between the germline ends. Broader findings and caveats from the paper: The quantity of clinical and demographic metadata differed by source and by participant and was supplied without curation.

This clone was seen a handful of times. No cognate antigen has been identified for it. No much larger clone is present one base from it, and per-base qualities are unavailable. TCRbeta CDR3 regions were amplified from genomic DNA using the immunoSEQ Assay, a bias-controlled multiplex PCR. In the paper's pipeline: The number of nucleated cells in each sample was estimated from the amplification of reference gene primers within the assay. Sequence reads were collapsed and filtered to measure the absolute abundance of every unique TCRbeta CDR3 rearrangement. Productive Simpson clonality was computed per sample as the square root of Simpson's diversity index over productive rearrangements. Sourced from immuneACCESS, this table was stored by TCRdb with only in-frame sequences that have V and J called. A share of the clones is absent; for the studies checked, an unresolved V gene accounts for under half, and the remainder has no known explanation. The V and J calls and the clone size are those of that table, but D and trimming were determined from the DNA. This sample lists some 120,000 clones; about 88% were detected once. The ten largest clones add up to approximately 1.1% of the sample.

This TCR was sampled from a woman aged 80 or older with acute or convalescent COVID-19. Sequenced material: peripheral blood. The sequence joins TRBV12-3 or TRBV12-4 to TRBJ1-3, with the D gene too uncertain to name. The CDR3 region: CASSLPRNTIYF. The sequenced DNA: TGTGCCAGCAGCCTACCGAGAAACACCATATATTTT.